This T cell receptor beta chain was profiled in a study of regulatory T cells in long-lasting Graves disease. The study, taken as a whole, reports: Persistent Graves' patients showed less TCR diversity than newly diagnosed patients showed.

The time point: persistent/refractory GD, antithyroid drugs over 5 years with positive TRAb. PBMC-extracted RNA yielded the TCR library. A remark on this clonotype: What it recognizes is unknown.

The CDR3 loop spans 17 amino acids. The germline V and J ends were trimmed by 3 bases and 4 bases, with 22 bases remaining between them. Germline loops: CDR1 SGDLS, CDR2 YYNGEE. Combining iRepertoire HTBI primers with Arm-PCR of CDR3 regions, the authors built TCR beta libraries. One entry per CDR3 protein, called by TCRdb with MiXCR from the multiplex PCR reads. This sample has 450,000 or so distinct CDR3 sequences, with more than 20% found just once. This receptor was taken from a female donor with Graves disease. V is TRBV9 and J is TRBJ1-2; D possibly corresponds to TRBD1 (5 bases). The source material was peripheral blood mononuclear cells (PBMCs), sampled when the disease was refractory, from a patient treated with antithyroid drugs. The CDR3, as DNA: TGTGCCAGCAGCGCACGGGACCGCCCCATAACGGCCTATGGCTACACCTTC. Residues: CASSARDRPITAYGYTF.